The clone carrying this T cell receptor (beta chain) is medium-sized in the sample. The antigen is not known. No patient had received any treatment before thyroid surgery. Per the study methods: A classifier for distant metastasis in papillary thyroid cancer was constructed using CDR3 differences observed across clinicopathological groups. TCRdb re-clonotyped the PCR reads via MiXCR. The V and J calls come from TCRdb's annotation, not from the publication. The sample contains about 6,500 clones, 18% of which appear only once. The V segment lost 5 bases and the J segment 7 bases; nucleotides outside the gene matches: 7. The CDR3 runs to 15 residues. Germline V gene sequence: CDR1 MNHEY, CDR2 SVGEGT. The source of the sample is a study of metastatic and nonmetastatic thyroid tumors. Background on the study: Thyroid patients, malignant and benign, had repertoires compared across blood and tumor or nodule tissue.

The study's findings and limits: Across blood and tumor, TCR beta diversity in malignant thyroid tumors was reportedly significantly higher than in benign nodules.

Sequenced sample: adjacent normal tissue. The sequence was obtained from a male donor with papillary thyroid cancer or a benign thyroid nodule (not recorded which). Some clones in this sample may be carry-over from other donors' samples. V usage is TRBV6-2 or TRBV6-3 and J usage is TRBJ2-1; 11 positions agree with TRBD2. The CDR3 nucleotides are TGTGCCAGCAGTCTAGCGGGAGGAAGTGGGAATGAGCAGTTCTTC. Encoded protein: CASSLAGGSGNEQFF.